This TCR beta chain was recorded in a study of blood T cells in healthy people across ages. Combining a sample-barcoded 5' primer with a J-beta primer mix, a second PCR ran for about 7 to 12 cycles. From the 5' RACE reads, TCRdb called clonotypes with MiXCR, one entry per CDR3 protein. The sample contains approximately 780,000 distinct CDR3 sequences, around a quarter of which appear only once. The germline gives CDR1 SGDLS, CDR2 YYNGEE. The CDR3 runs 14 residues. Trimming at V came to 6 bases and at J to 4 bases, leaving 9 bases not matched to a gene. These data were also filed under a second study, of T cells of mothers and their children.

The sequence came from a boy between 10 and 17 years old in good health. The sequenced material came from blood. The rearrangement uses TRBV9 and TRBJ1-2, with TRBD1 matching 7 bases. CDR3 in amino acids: CASTPSGDSYGYTF. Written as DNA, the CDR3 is TGTGCCAGCACCCCTTCCGGGGACAGCTATGGCTACACCTTC.